The source of this TCR beta chain is a study of blood T cell repertoires in COVID-19. This table comes from immunoSEQ multiplex PCR, and its TCRdb copy is limited to in-frame clones, with some not included. The sample lists about 130,000 clones; roughly three quarters were seen once. Trimming took 7 bases from V and 2 from J; bases not matched to a gene: 4. This CDR3 has 13 residues. Germline values: CDR1 LNHDA, CDR2 SQIVND (reference sequence). The source of this sequence is a woman in her seventies with acute or convalescent COVID-19. The chain combines TRBV19 with TRBJ2-5; 7 positions match TRBD2. The material sequenced was peripheral blood. Written as DNA, the CDR3 is TGTGCCAGTACCGGGACTACACAAGAGACCCAGTACTTC. It specifies CASTGTTQETQYF.